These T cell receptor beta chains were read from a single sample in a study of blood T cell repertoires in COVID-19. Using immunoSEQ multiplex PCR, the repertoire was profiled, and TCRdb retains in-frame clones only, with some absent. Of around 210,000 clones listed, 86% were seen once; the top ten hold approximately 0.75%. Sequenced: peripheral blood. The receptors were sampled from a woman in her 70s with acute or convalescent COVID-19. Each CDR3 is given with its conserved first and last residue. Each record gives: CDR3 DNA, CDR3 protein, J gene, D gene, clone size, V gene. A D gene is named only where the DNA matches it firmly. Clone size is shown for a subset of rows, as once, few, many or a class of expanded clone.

DNA: TGTGCCAGCAGCGTCAGGACTAGCGGGAGGTTAGATACGCAGTATTTT
CDR3: CASSVRTSGRLDTQYF
J: TRBJ2-3
D: TRBD2
size: NA
V: TRBV11-2

DNA: TGTGCCAGCACCAATCTTGGACAGGTCAATCAGCCCCAGCATTTT
CDR3: CASTNLGQVNQPQHF
J: TRBJ1-5
D: TRBD1
size: NA
V: TRBV5-6

DNA: TGTGCCAGCAGCCAAAGATACAATTCCTACGAGCAGTACTTC
CDR3: CASSQRYNSYEQYF
J: TRBJ2-7
D: NA
size: NA
V: TRBV3-1/TRBV3-2

DNA: TGCGCCAGCAGCTTCACAGGGACCGAGCAGTACTTC
CDR3: CASSFTGTEQYF
J: TRBJ2-7
D: NA
size: NA
V: TRBV5-1

DNA: TGTGCCAGCAGCTTGGCGTCACGGGATAATGAAAAACTGTTTTTT
CDR3: CASSLASRDNEKLFF
J: TRBJ1-4
D: NA
size: NA
V: TRBV5-5

DNA: TGTGCCAGCAGCCTTAACAGGGCGGCTGGCTACACCTTC
CDR3: CASSLNRAAGYTF
J: TRBJ1-2
D: NA
size: few
V: TRBV12-3/TRBV12-4

DNA: TGTGCCAGCAGCTCTCGTACGGGACTAACCTACGAGCAGTACTTC
CDR3: CASSSRTGLTYEQYF
J: TRBJ2-7
D: TRBD2
size: few
V: TRBV7-2

DNA: TGTGCCAGCAGCTCCCGGGACAGGCGTTTCGTACACACCGGGGAGCTGTTTTTT
CDR3: CASSSRDRRFVHTGELFF
J: TRBJ2-2
D: NA
size: NA
V: TRBV21-1

DNA: TGTGCCAGCTCACCATCTTTGGACAACTACGAGCAGTACTTC
CDR3: CASSPSLDNYEQYF
J: TRBJ2-7
D: NA
size: once
V: TRBV18

DNA: TGTGCCAGCAGTAGACAGGGAGCCACAGATACGCAGTATTTT
CDR3: CASSRQGATDTQYF
J: TRBJ2-3
D: TRBD1
size: once
V: TRBV7-9

DNA: TGTGCCAGCAGCGCTAGAAAGGGGGCCAACGTCCTGACTTTC
CDR3: CASSARKGANVLTF
J: TRBJ2-6
D: NA
size: NA
V: TRBV9

DNA: TGCGCCAGCAGCTTGGAAGGCGGCGGGATTAGCACAGATACGCAGTATTTT
CDR3: CASSLEGGGISTDTQYF
J: TRBJ2-3
D: NA
size: NA
V: TRBV5-1

DNA: TGTGCCAGCTCACCAGTGCAGGGGATAAACACCATATATTTT
CDR3: CASSPVQGINTIYF
J: TRBJ1-3
D: NA
size: NA
V: TRBV18

DNA: TGCGCCAGCAGCCGGGCCGGTAGCGGGGGTGGGACAGATACGCAGTATTTT
CDR3: CASSRAGSGGGTDTQYF
J: TRBJ2-3
D: TRBD2
size: NA
V: TRBV4-1

DNA: TGTGCCAGCAGCTTAACGTCAGGGAACTATGGCTACACCTTC
CDR3: CASSLTSGNYGYTF
J: TRBJ1-2
D: NA
size: NA
V: TRBV7-2

DNA: TGTGCCAGCAACCCACAGGGGGCGAGTGAGCAGTTCTTC
CDR3: CASNPQGASEQFF
J: TRBJ2-1
D: TRBD1
size: NA
V: TRBV2

DNA: TGTGCCAGCAGCCCCGGGACAGGGGACCGGAGATACGAGCAGTACTTC
CDR3: CASSPGTGDRRYEQYF
J: TRBJ2-7
D: TRBD1
size: NA
V: TRBV7-2

DNA: TGTGCCAGCAGTTACTCGGGGGGCGAGCAGTACTTC
CDR3: CASSYSGGEQYF
J: TRBJ2-7
D: NA
size: NA
V: TRBV6-5

DNA: TGCGCCAGCGGTCCAGCAGGGCCAATGAACACTGAAGCTTTCTTT
CDR3: CASGPAGPMNTEAFF
J: TRBJ1-1
D: NA
size: NA
V: TRBV5-1

DNA: TGTGCCAGCAGACGGGAGCTGGAGACCCAGTACTTC
CDR3: CASRRELETQYF
J: TRBJ2-5
D: NA
size: few
V: TRBV28

DNA: TGCAGCGTTGAAGAAGGCAGAGCGCACACCTTC
CDR3: CSVEEGRAHTF
J: TRBJ1-2
D: NA
size: NA
V: TRBV29-1

DNA: TGTGCCAGCAGTTCCGGGACTTACTACGAGCAGTACTTC
CDR3: CASSSGTYYEQYF
J: TRBJ2-7
D: NA
size: NA
V: TRBV5-4

DNA: TGTGCCAGCAACTCGGGACAGGGCGTGGGGCAAGCTTTCTTT
CDR3: CASNSGQGVGQAFF
J: TRBJ1-1
D: TRBD1
size: NA
V: TRBV6-5

DNA: TGTGCCAGCAGTTACGTGCAGGGGGCAACTAATGAAAAACTGTTTTTT
CDR3: CASSYVQGATNEKLFF
J: TRBJ1-4
D: TRBD1
size: NA
V: TRBV6-5

DNA: TGTGCCAGTTATGACAGGGGGCAAAGTTCACCCCTCCACTTT
CDR3: CASYDRGQSSPLHF
J: TRBJ1-6
D: TRBD1
size: NA
V: TRBV6-5

DNA: TGTGCCAGCAGTTTATGGGGACAGGGCTACGAGCAGTACTTC
CDR3: CASSLWGQGYEQYF
J: TRBJ2-7
D: TRBD1
size: NA
V: TRBV28

DNA: TGTGCCAGCAGGACAGGCTTCAATCAGCCCCAGCATTTT
CDR3: CASRTGFNQPQHF
J: TRBJ1-5
D: NA
size: NA
V: TRBV6-6

DNA: TGTGCCAGCAGTGACGGGGGGAATCAGCCCCAGCATTTT
CDR3: CASSDGGNQPQHF
J: TRBJ1-5
D: NA
size: NA
V: TRBV11-2

DNA: TGTGCCAGCAGCTTGTTAATAGCGGGGAGGGGCACAGATACGCAGTATTTT
CDR3: CASSLLIAGRGTDTQYF
J: TRBJ2-3
D: TRBD2
size: NA
V: TRBV5-4

DNA: TGTGCCAGCAGCTTCGGCGGGACCTACGAGCAGTACTTC
CDR3: CASSFGGTYEQYF
J: TRBJ2-7
D: NA
size: once
V: TRBV5-5

DNA: TGTGCCAGCTCACCACCCGGGCTAGCGGATTACACCGGGGAGCTGTTTTTT
CDR3: CASSPPGLADYTGELFF
J: TRBJ2-2
D: TRBD2
size: NA
V: TRBV18

DNA: TGCAGCGCTGGTGGTCTTGGGGCCCGCTATGGCTACACCTTC
CDR3: CSAGGLGARYGYTF
J: TRBJ1-2
D: NA
size: NA
V: TRBV29-1

DNA: TGCGCCAGCAGCTTCGGGACAGGGATGGGCTACGAGCAGTACTTC
CDR3: CASSFGTGMGYEQYF
J: TRBJ2-7
D: TRBD1
size: NA
V: TRBV5-1

DNA: TGTGCCATCAGCGGGACTGTTTCCTACGAGCAGTACTTC
CDR3: CAISGTVSYEQYF
J: TRBJ2-7
D: NA
size: NA
V: TRBV10-3

DNA: TGTGCCACCGAGGGTTTACGCACCGGGGAGCTGTTTTTT
CDR3: CATEGLRTGELFF
J: TRBJ2-2
D: NA
size: NA
V: TRBV11-2

DNA: TGTGCCAGCAGCGCGTTTACAGGTAACACTGAAGCTTTCTTT
CDR3: CASSAFTGNTEAFF
J: TRBJ1-1
D: NA
size: NA
V: TRBV9

DNA: TGTGCCAGTAGTATAGGAGGGGGCCGTACTGAAGCTTTCTTT
CDR3: CASSIGGGRTEAFF
J: TRBJ1-1
D: TRBD1
size: NA
V: TRBV19

DNA: TGTGCCAGCAGCCCATCAGACTCTGGAAACACCATATATTTT
CDR3: CASSPSDSGNTIYF
J: TRBJ1-3
D: NA
size: few
V: TRBV7-9

DNA: TGTGCCAGCTCATCGGACAGACAAGAGACCCAGTACTTC
CDR3: CASSSDRQETQYF
J: TRBJ2-5
D: NA
size: NA
V: TRBV18

DNA: TGTGCCAGCAGTCCGACGGGGAACTACGAGCAGTACTTC
CDR3: CASSPTGNYEQYF
J: TRBJ2-7
D: NA
size: NA
V: TRBV6-5

DNA: TGTGCCAGCATCCACTCCTACGAGCAGTACTTC
CDR3: CASIHSYEQYF
J: TRBJ2-7
D: NA
size: NA
V: TRBV6-5

DNA: TGTGCCAGCAGCTCCCTCGGGGGGCAGTTCTCCTACGAGCAGTACTTC
CDR3: CASSSLGGQFSYEQYF
J: TRBJ2-7
D: NA
size: NA
V: TRBV11-3

DNA: TGTGCCCTCTCCCGGCAGGGCTCAGGGAACGAGCAGTACTTC
CDR3: CALSRQGSGNEQYF
J: TRBJ2-7
D: NA
size: few
V: TRBV6-5

DNA: TGTGCCAGCAGGGGGATGGGACAGATCCCTCGGGGCTACACCTTC
CDR3: CASRGMGQIPRGYTF
J: TRBJ1-2
D: TRBD1
size: NA
V: TRBV6-5

DNA: TGCGCCAGCAGCTGGGGGGAGGAAAATTCACCCCTCCACTTT
CDR3: CASSWGEENSPLHF
J: TRBJ1-6
D: NA
size: NA
V: TRBV5-1

DNA: TGTGCCAGCAGCCAAAAGGGGGCCGTAGATACGCAGTATTTT
CDR3: CASSQKGAVDTQYF
J: TRBJ2-3
D: TRBD1
size: NA
V: TRBV7-6

DNA: TGCGCCAGCAGCTTCTCGACAGAGAGCTATGGCTACACCTTC
CDR3: CASSFSTESYGYTF
J: TRBJ1-2
D: NA
size: few
V: TRBV5-1

DNA: TGTGCCAGCAGCTTAGATTGGCGGGGTCAGCCCCAGCATTTT
CDR3: CASSLDWRGQPQHF
J: TRBJ1-5
D: NA
size: NA
V: TRBV11-2

DNA: TGTGCCAGCAGCCAAGATATGGCCAGCTATGGCTACACCTTC
CDR3: CASSQDMASYGYTF
J: TRBJ1-2
D: NA
size: NA
V: TRBV14

DNA: TGTGCCAGCACCCTAAGGTCAGGGGACACTGAAGCTTTCTTT
CDR3: CASTLRSGDTEAFF
J: TRBJ1-1
D: NA
size: NA
V: TRBV7-9